Listed below are T cell receptor beta chains from one sample, sequenced in a study of blood T cell repertoires in COVID-19. Some clones are missing from TCRdb's copy, which holds only in-frame ones; the method was immunoSEQ multiplex PCR. In the table there are about 300,000 clones, just over 90% of which are singletons. Sequenced input: peripheral blood. All receptors come from a woman in her 30s with COVID-19, enrolled during active disease. Both conserved end residues are trimmed from each CDR3.

v_call: TRBV11-2; j_call: TRBJ2-7; cdr3_aa: ASSPGTSVGEQY
v_call: TRBV5-4; j_call: TRBJ2-1; cdr3_aa: ASSANSENYNEQF
v_call: TRBV27; j_call: TRBJ1-4; cdr3_aa: ASSSAGANEKLF
v_call: TRBV10-3; j_call: TRBJ2-2; cdr3_aa: AISESSANTGELF
v_call: TRBV2; j_call: TRBJ1-5; cdr3_aa: ASSDGNLSNQPQH
v_call: TRBV10-1; j_call: TRBJ2-1; cdr3_aa: ASTDGTKSHEQF
v_call: TRBV5-1; j_call: TRBJ2-2; cdr3_aa: ASSSTGGKTGELF
v_call: TRBV7-6; j_call: TRBJ2-5; cdr3_aa: ASSPWTGVRETQY
v_call: TRBV28; j_call: TRBJ2-1; cdr3_aa: ASSPEGSWLPFYNEQF
v_call: TRBV19; j_call: TRBJ1-2; cdr3_aa: ASRRTGANYGYT
v_call: TRBV3-1/TRBV3-2; j_call: TRBJ1-1; cdr3_aa: ASSQDPGGYEAF
v_call: TRBV30; j_call: TRBJ1-4; cdr3_aa: AWSARTGTNEKLF
v_call: TRBV7-9; j_call: TRBJ2-7; cdr3_aa: ASRDGTGYEQY
v_call: TRBV19; j_call: TRBJ1-2; cdr3_aa: ASSSDRGNYGYT
v_call: TRBV5-4; j_call: TRBJ1-5; cdr3_aa: ASSLTGANQPQH
v_call: TRBV19; j_call: TRBJ2-2; cdr3_aa: ASSSPSSGKAGELF
v_call: TRBV5-1; j_call: TRBJ2-5; cdr3_aa: ASSTTSGQETQY
v_call: TRBV6-5; j_call: TRBJ2-2; cdr3_aa: ASSRRMTVTGELF
v_call: TRBV3-1/TRBV3-2; j_call: TRBJ2-5; cdr3_aa: ASSQGRRPNPGETQY
v_call: TRBV3-1/TRBV3-2; j_call: TRBJ2-7; cdr3_aa: ASSSSGLRGYEQY
v_call: TRBV5-1; j_call: TRBJ2-1; cdr3_aa: ASSLAGASPYNEQF
v_call: TRBV6-6; j_call: TRBJ2-1; cdr3_aa: ASSYAGVANEQF
v_call: TRBV18; j_call: TRBJ1-6; cdr3_aa: ASSPGHVDNSPLH
v_call: TRBV7-5; j_call: TRBJ1-2; cdr3_aa: VRVSRGNYGYT
v_call: TRBV5-4; j_call: TRBJ1-1; cdr3_aa: ASNRQGAPTEAF
v_call: TRBV27; j_call: TRBJ2-5; cdr3_aa: ASSRTGGAGGTQY
v_call: TRBV5-6; j_call: TRBJ2-5; cdr3_aa: ASRGQGITAETQY
v_call: TRBV19; j_call: TRBJ1-1; cdr3_aa: ASSIAGWNTEAF
v_call: TRBV28; j_call: TRBJ2-7; cdr3_aa: ASSSPGTSVYEQY
v_call: TRBV12-3/TRBV12-4; j_call: TRBJ1-1; cdr3_aa: ASSLGGGPEAF
v_call: TRBV25-1; j_call: TRBJ1-5; cdr3_aa: ASTAGNQPQH
v_call: TRBV7-6; j_call: TRBJ1-1; cdr3_aa: ASSPGGQEAF
v_call: TRBV19; j_call: TRBJ1-1; cdr3_aa: ASSRRASPGDTEAF
v_call: TRBV7-8; j_call: TRBJ1-2; cdr3_aa: ASSRVGQGYYGYT
v_call: TRBV4-1; j_call: TRBJ1-5; cdr3_aa: ASSQDPAINQPQH
v_call: TRBV28; j_call: TRBJ1-1; cdr3_aa: ASSVMGGVEAF
v_call: TRBV6-5; j_call: TRBJ1-1; cdr3_aa: ASRPAGNPNTEAF
v_call: TRBV27; j_call: TRBJ1-1; cdr3_aa: ASSRDRGNTEAF
v_call: TRBV14; j_call: TRBJ2-7; cdr3_aa: ASSQRGPSYEQY
v_call: TRBV29-1; j_call: TRBJ1-1; cdr3_aa: SVGRNTEAF
v_call: TRBV19; j_call: TRBJ2-3; cdr3_aa: ASSTQPGTADTQY
v_call: TRBV3-1/TRBV3-2; j_call: TRBJ1-1; cdr3_aa: AASGTGLNTEAF
v_call: TRBV11-2; j_call: TRBJ1-3; cdr3_aa: ASSLPRAHDSGNTIY
v_call: TRBV6-5; j_call: TRBJ1-5; cdr3_aa: ASLSFEAQH
v_call: TRBV5-4; j_call: TRBJ2-5; cdr3_aa: ASSSRQGVVETQY
v_call: TRBV6-2/TRBV6-3; j_call: TRBJ1-2; cdr3_aa: ASSYPMGLPQSDYGYT
v_call: TRBV30; j_call: TRBJ1-3; cdr3_aa: AWSGRRHLYSGNTIY
v_call: TRBV6-4; j_call: TRBJ1-6; cdr3_aa: ASSDSTGGSPLH
v_call: TRBV4-2; j_call: TRBJ2-1; cdr3_aa: ASSQERQGLAGGGQF
v_call: TRBV10-3; j_call: TRBJ2-5; cdr3_aa: AMRQTLAGGLETQY